These 25 T cell receptor beta chains came from one sample sequenced in a study of beta chain features in type 1 diabetes. Expressed TCRB transcripts were sequenced, since all the RNA that had been isolated was reverse transcribed. Some clones are missing from TCRdb's copy, which holds only in-frame ones; the method was immunoSEQ multiplex PCR. The sample includes a few hundred thousand clones, roughly 12% of them seen just once. The sequenced sample consisted of naive CD4+ T cells from blood. The receptors were sampled from a man between 18 and 29 years old in good health.

The CDR3 is CASTEQGARLEQYF. CDR3 bases: TGTGCCAGCACCGAACAGGGGGCGCGTCTCGAGCAGTACTTC. The chain combines TRBV2 with TRBJ2-7, with TRBD1 matching over 9 bases. The germline V gene encodes CDR1 SNHLY and CDR2 FYNNEI. The CDR3 spans 14 residues. Unmatched junction bases numbered 10, after V lost 7 bases and J lost 6 bases.

The chain uses TRBV10-3 and TRBJ1-2; TRBD1 matches 7 bases. CDR1 is ENHRY, CDR2 SYGVKD, per germline. The CDR3 extends over 14 amino acids. V dropped 4 bases and J dropped 1; count of bases not matched to a gene: 3. CDR3 loop: CAISAGGSNYGYTF. The CDR3 DNA reads TGTGCCATCAGTGCAGGGGGGAGTAACTATGGCTACACCTTC.

This clone came up a few times. This chain uses TRBV25-1 with TRBJ2-7; 9 positions match TRBD1. After removal of 6 bases from V and 6 bases from J, the junction contained 9 bases not matched to a gene. Germline CDR1 and CDR2: MGHDK and SYGVNS. The CDR3 is 14 residues long. CDR3 DNA: TGTGCCAGCAGACGACAGGGGGGAAACGCCGAGCAGTACTTC. It encodes CASRRQGGNAEQYF.

This chain connects TRBV23-1 to TRBJ1-1; D remains unclear. TRBV23-1 is recorded as an ORF, its role being uncertain. This CDR3 contains 10 residues. Trimming took off 6 bases at V and 10 bases at J, with 9 bases between the two ends. The CDR3 here is CASSPRAAFF. The CDR3 DNA follows: TGCGCCAGCAGCCCAAGAGCAGCTTTCTTT.

Many counts were recorded for this clone. The chain joins TRBV29-1 to TRBJ2-6; TRBD1 is a possible D gene (5 bases). The germline V and J ends were trimmed by 7 bases and 0 bases, with 13 bases remaining between them. This CDR3 has 15 residues. CDR1 is SQVTM, CDR2 ANQGSEA, per germline. CDR3 nucleotide sequence: TGCAGCGGAATGACAGCGTTCTCTGGGGCCAACGTCCTGACTTTC. It translates to CSGMTAFSGANVLTF.

This clone was seen a few times. V gene TRBV11-2 combines with J gene TRBJ2-7; possibly TRBD2 for D (6 bases). This CDR3 is 13 amino acids long. Germline values: CDR1 SGHAT, CDR2 FQNNGV. The V end was cut by 1 base, the J end by 11 bases, with 15 bases between. CDR3 region: CASSLGLSGSEYF. CDR3 DNA: TGTGCCAGCAGCTTAGGGCTAAGCGGGTCGGAGTACTTC.

The chain joins TRBV4-2 to TRBJ1-2; 7 bases line up with TRBD1. CDR3 length equals 15 residues. Trimming cost V 3 bases and J 3 bases; bases outside gene matches: 7. From germline, CDR1 is LGHNA and CDR2 YNFKEQ. For the CDR3, the DNA is TGTGCCAGCAGCCAGGGTTCGACAGGGCACTATGGCTACACCTTC. Translating gives CASSQGSTGHYGYTF.

Here the CDR3 DNA reads TGTGCCAGCAGCTTGGGACTAGCGGGAGAGCAAGAGACCCAGTACTTC. Protein product: CASSLGLAGEQETQYF. This chain links TRBV5-4 with TRBJ2-5; 12 bases are a match to TRBD2. Germline CDR1 SGHNT, CDR2 YYREEE (reference sequence). Germline trimming cut 0 bases from V and 2 bases from J; bases unmatched to any gene: 2. The CDR3 consists of 16 residues.

There are a few counts of this clone. This sequence joins TRBV5-1 and TRBJ2-2; possibly TRBD2 for D (5 bases). The V gene's germline CDR1 is SGHRS and CDR2 YFSETQ. The CDR3 contains 12 residues. Trimming cost V 5 bases and J 6 bases, with 8 bases left between them. For the CDR3, the DNA is TGCGCCAGCAGAGAGGGATCCGGGGAGCTGTTTTTT. Its protein is CASREGSGELFF.

A few counts support this clone. The chain is built from TRBV7-8 and TRBJ1-1; 7 bases are a match to TRBD1. Germline V gene data show CDR1 as SGHVS and CDR2 as FQNEAQ. The trim removed 5 bases at V and 0 bases at J, leaving 3 bases unmatched. This CDR3 spans 14 amino acids. In DNA, the CDR3 is TGTGCCAGCAGCCCTACAGGGGTGAACACTGAAGCTTTCTTT. This sequence encodes CASSPTGVNTEAFF.

This clone was seen more than once but under ten times. V is TRBV28 and J is TRBJ2-1, with 12 bases aligning to TRBD2. V shed 2 bases, J shed 5 bases, and the junction held 1 base outside the gene matches. The germline CDR1 and CDR2 sequences are MDHEN and SYDVKM. The CDR3 runs to 15 residues. DNA for the CDR3: TGTGCCAGCAGTTTACTAGCGGGAGGGCACAATGAGCAGTTCTTC. This codes for CASSLLAGGHNEQFF.

The chain recombines TRBV25-1 with TRBJ1-2; 8 bases are shared with TRBD1. V was clipped by 3 bases and J by 5 bases; unmatched bases: 2. The CDR3 has 13 amino acids. Germline V gives CDR1 MGHDK, CDR2 SYGVNS. DNA of the CDR3: TGTGCCAGCAGTGACAGGGGGCTTTATGGCTACACCTTC. Its translation: CASSDRGLYGYTF.

This clone was observed a handful of times. This chain uses TRBV4-3 with TRBJ2-3; 14 bases line up with TRBD2. J was trimmed by 0 bases and V by 0 bases; bases with no gene match: 5. Germline V gene data show CDR1 as LGHNA and CDR2 as YSLEER. The CDR3 length is 19 residues. Here the CDR3 reads CASSQDGTSGSGSTDTQYF. Here the CDR3 DNA reads TGCGCCAGCAGCCAAGATGGGACTAGCGGGAGCGGGAGCACAGATACGCAGTATTTT.

This clone occurred a few times. The chain uses TRBV7-3 and TRBJ2-7, with 9 positions matching TRBD1. Germline CDR1 and CDR2: SGHTA and FQGTGA. V lost 5 bases, J lost 4 bases, and 9 bases stayed unmatched. The length of the CDR3 is 15 residues. The CDR3 region is CASSASGTGMYEQYF. The CDR3 DNA reads TGTGCCAGCAGCGCCTCCGGGACAGGGATGTACGAGCAGTACTTC.

There are a few counts of this clone. The CDR3 DNA reads TGTGCCAGCACCCGACAGGGGGCTAGCACAGATACGCAGTATTTT. Its translation is CASTRQGASTDTQYF. The chain has TRBV6-5 and TRBJ2-3, with 10 bases that match TRBD1. CDR3 length equals 15 residues. Germline loops: CDR1 MNHEY, CDR2 SVGAGI. J gave up 0 bases and V 7 bases, and 4 bases lay outside the gene matches.

This clone has just a few counts. The chain couples TRBV7-2 to TRBJ2-7, with D perhaps TRBD2 (9 bases). This CDR3 region has 16 residues. V lost 5 bases and J 2 bases, leaving 19 bases between the germline ends. Per the germline V gene, CDR1 is SGHTA and CDR2 is FQGNSA. The CDR3 is CASSPASGTGAYEQYF. CDR3 DNA: TGTGCCAGCAGCCCGGCTAGCGGGACAGGAGCCTACGAGCAGTACTTC.

The rearrangement joins TRBV9 to TRBJ2-2, with 9 bases aligning to TRBD2. Germline V gene sequence: CDR1 SGDLS, CDR2 YYNGEE. This CDR3 has 17 amino acids. Trimming cost V 0 bases and J 4 bases; bases outside gene matches: 7. The CDR3 region is CASSVELAGVSTGELFF. CDR3 DNA sequence: TGTGCCAGCAGCGTAGAATTAGCGGGAGTTAGCACCGGGGAGCTGTTTTTT.

The CDR3 is CASSPTGQDVYEQYF. The CDR3 DNA sequence: TGTGCCAGCAGCCCAACTGGACAAGACGTCTACGAGCAGTACTTC. The chain recombines TRBV5-6 with TRBJ2-7, with D perhaps matching TRBD1 (5 bases). The germline V gene encodes CDR1 SGHDT and CDR2 YYEEEE. V was pared by 4 bases and J by 3 bases, with 17 bases between. This CDR3 is built from 15 residues.

This clone was counted between two and nine times. The chain couples TRBV28 to TRBJ1-2, with D perhaps TRBD1 (5 bases). V lost 7 bases, J lost 2 bases, and 11 bases lay in between. Per the germline V gene, CDR1 is MDHEN and CDR2 is SYDVKM. This CDR3 spans 13 amino acids. In nucleotides, the CDR3 is TGTGCCAGCAACCCCGGGGGGAACTATGGCTACACCTTC. It codes for CASNPGGNYGYTF.

In its sample, this clone was seen a few times. V gene TRBV6-5 combines with J gene TRBJ1-3, with 7 nucleotides matching TRBD1. V dropped 6 bases and J dropped 4; count of bases not matched to a gene: 6. CDR1 is MNHEY, CDR2 SVGAGI, per germline. This CDR3 is 14 amino acids long. Written as DNA, the CDR3 is TGTGCCAGCAGGGACTTGACAGGGGGAAACACCATATATTTT. It encodes CASRDLTGGNTIYF.

This clone showed up just a few times. The sample contains more than one DNA sequence encoding this CDR3. The chain couples TRBV5-1 to TRBJ1-2, with D possibly matching TRBD1 (5 bases). Trimming stripped 1 base from V and 3 bases from J, with 7 bases between. Germline values: CDR1 SGHRS, CDR2 YFSETQ. CDR3 length: 13 residues. CDR3 sequence reads: CASSLSGDYGYTF. DNA for the CDR3: TGCGCCAGCAGCTTGTCGGGGGACTATGGCTACACCTTC.

The chain carries TRBV7-9 and TRBJ2-5; unclear D gene. Germline V CDR1 and CDR2: SEHNR, FQNEAQ (reference sequence). V was cut by 2 bases and J by 5 bases, with 9 bases left in between. The length of the CDR3 is 13 residues. The CDR3, as DNA: TGTGCCAGCAGCTTACTGGGTAGCGAGACCCAGTACTTC. Translating it yields CASSLLGSETQYF.

The J gene is TRBJ2-7, the V gene TRBV11-3; 7 bases fit TRBD2. This CDR3 has 13 residues. From germline, CDR1 is SGHNT and CDR2 YENEEA. J lost 6 bases, V lost 5 bases, and 7 bases had no gene match. CDR3 sequence reads: CASSKTPGGEQYF. CDR3 nucleotides: TGTGCCAGCAGCAAAACCCCGGGAGGCGAGCAGTACTTC.

This clone was seen a handful of times. This sequence joins TRBV7-2 and TRBJ1-4; 8 nucleotides agree with TRBD1. J lost 4 bases, V lost 10 bases, and 14 bases had no gene match. The length of the CDR3 is 16 residues. From germline, CDR1 is SGHTA and CDR2 FQGNSA. The CDR3 coding sequence is TGTGCCACCCAGTGGGGGCGGACAGGGCGTAATGAAAAACTGTTTTTT. It is translated as CATQWGRTGRNEKLFF.

This clone was seen a handful of times. The chain is built from TRBV5-1 and TRBJ1-1; 8 bases map to TRBD1. V dropped 3 bases and J dropped 4; count of bases not matched to a gene: 11. CDR1 and CDR2 (germline): SGHRS, YFSETQ. There are 16 residues in the CDR3. CDR3 in amino acids: CASSYDRGSLGTEAFF. The CDR3 nucleotides read TGCGCCAGCAGCTATGACAGGGGCTCACTGGGCACTGAAGCTTTCTTT.